The 16 T cell receptor beta chains below come from one sample, sequenced in a study of vaccination and CD4 T cells after COVID-19. The time point is: late sampling 161 to 241 days after vaccination in three convalescent patients. Treatment given: roughly 10-day PBMC culture with coronavirus spike peptide pools or control peptides (ViraFEST assay). Sequence data for DNA of cultured CD4+ T cells were generated by the Oncomine TCR Beta short-read assay. TCRdb fed the PCR reads into MiXCR, producing one record per CDR3 protein. The sample lists 20,000 to 25,000 distinct CDR3 sequences; around a third were seen once. These TCRs are of unknown antigen specificity. The source was CD4+ T cells from blood, cultured in vitro, collected about 7 months after SARS-CoV-2 vaccination. These receptors were obtained from a human donor who had recovered from COVID-19.

The V and J genes are TRBV6-5 and TRBJ2-1, with 9 bases identical to TRBD1. With 2 bases clipped from V and 6 bases from J, the junction kept 8 bases outside the gene matches. The length of the CDR3 is 16 residues. Germline V gene sequence: CDR1 MNHEY, CDR2 SVGAGI. The CDR3, as DNA: TGTGCCAGCAGTTACCAGGGGACAGGGTTGGGCAATGAGCAGTTCTTC. It is translated as CASSYQGTGLGNEQFF.

The chain couples TRBV11-1 to TRBJ1-1, with D possibly TRBD1 on 5 matching bases. Germline CDR1 is SGHAT and CDR2 is FQDESV (reference sequence). V dropped 4 bases and J dropped 11 bases, with 17 bases sitting between them. The CDR3 spans 13 residues. CDR3 sequence (DNA): TGTGCCAGCAGCTGGGGCCGAACAGGAGTTGCTTTCTTT. Encoded protein: CASSWGRTGVAFF.

In its sample, this clonotype was seen a few times. The chain uses TRBV20-1 and TRBJ2-7; a possible D gene is TRBD1 (6 bases). The CDR3 is made up of 15 amino acids. Germline loops: CDR1 DFQATT, CDR2 SNEGSKA (reference sequence). V was cut by 1 base and J by 2 bases, with 15 bases left in between. CDR3 residues: CSARGGRTDTYEQYF. CDR3 in DNA: TGCAGTGCTAGAGGGGGCAGGACAGATACCTACGAGCAGTACTTC.

The V and J genes are TRBV15 and TRBJ2-4, with 7 bases matching TRBD2. The V gene's germline CDR1 is LNHNV and CDR2 YYDKDF (reference sequence). The CDR3 is 12 residues long. V dropped 5 bases and J dropped 13; count of bases not matched to a gene: 8. CDR3 in DNA: TGTGCCACCAGCTTTGGGAGGGAGGGCCAGTACTTC. Translating gives CATSFGREGQYF. The variable domain in full, with the rest retrieved from reference TRBV15 and TRBJ2-4, is DAMVIQNPRYQVTQFGKPVTLSCSQTLNHNVMYWYQQKSSQAPKLLFHYYDKDFNNEADTPDNFQSRRPNTSFCFLDIRSPGLGDTAMYLCATSFGREGQYFGAGTRLSVL.

The rearrangement links TRBV19 to TRBJ2-1; 8 nucleotides match TRBD2. Germline V gene lookup returns CDR1 LNHDA and CDR2 SQIVND (reference sequence). The CDR3 is 13 residues long. The V segment lost 4 bases and the J segment 7 bases; nucleotides outside the gene matches: 3. The CDR3 protein is CASSSGRFNEQFF. DNA of the CDR3: TGTGCCAGTAGTAGCGGGAGGTTTAATGAGCAGTTCTTC.

This clonotype was counted between two and nine times. V and J are TRBV20-1 and TRBJ2-3; D possibly matches TRBD1 or TRBD2 (5 bases each). This CDR3 region has 16 residues. CDR1 and CDR2 (germline): DFQATT, SNEGSKA (reference sequence). V was pared by 3 bases and J by 6 bases, with 22 bases between. The CDR3 DNA is TGCAGTGCTAGGCTAGTTGGGACGAGGGCAGGGGATACGCAGTATTTT. Amino acids: CSARLVGTRAGDTQYF.

This clonotype was counted only a few times. The rearrangement joins TRBV11-3 to TRBJ1-1; tentative D call: TRBD1 (5 bases). CDR1 SGHNT and CDR2 YENEEA come from the germline V gene. The CDR3 extends over 14 amino acids. Trimming took off 1 base at V and 7 bases at J, with 13 bases between the two ends. CDR3 bases: TGTGCCAGCAGCTTAGTTCCAGGGACGTATGAAGCTTTCTTT. It yields the protein CASSLVPGTYEAFF.

This clonotype was detected only a few times. The V and J genes are TRBV20-1 and TRBJ1-3, with D hard to call. V lost 6 bases and J 2 bases, leaving 8 bases between the germline ends. CDR3 length: 12 residues. The germline CDR1 and CDR2 sequences are DFQATT and SNEGSKA (reference sequence). CDR3 amino acids: CSAASAGNTIYF. DNA for the CDR3: TGCAGTGCCGCGAGCGCTGGAAACACCATATATTTT.

This clonotype occurred a few times. The V call is TRBV19, the J call TRBJ2-3; 11 bases fit TRBD2. Germline V lookup: CDR1 LNHDA, CDR2 SQIVND (reference sequence). The CDR3 consists of 19 residues. Trimming at V came to 1 base and at J to 4 bases, leaving 13 bases not matched to a gene. In DNA form, the CDR3 reads TGTGCCAGTAGTATAGGGCTAGCGGGAGGCCAGGGACCACCAGATACGCAGTATTTT. As protein: CASSIGLAGGQGPPDTQYF.

The table lists this clonotype with a few counts. The chain is built from TRBV25-1 and TRBJ2-1; D is perhaps TRBD1 or TRBD2 (5 bases each). CDR1 MGHDK and CDR2 SYGVNS come from the germline V gene. The CDR3 is 15 amino acids. Trimming removed 2 bases from V and 4 bases from J, with 12 bases in between. The DNA for the CDR3 is TGTGCCAGCAGTGAACGGGGCGGAGAATACAATGAGCAGTTCTTC. This sequence encodes CASSERGGEYNEQFF.

This clonotype showed up just a few times. The chain carries TRBV6-2 or TRBV6-3 and TRBJ1-1, with TRBD1 as a possible D gene (5 bases). Between the trimmed V and J ends, which lost 2 bases and 4 bases, there was a span of 17 bases. This CDR3 is built from 16 residues. CDR1 MNHEY and CDR2 SVGEGT come from the germline V gene. The DNA of the CDR3 is TGTGCCAGCAGTTACGGACCGGGGGAAGGGAGCACTGAAGCTTTCTTT. This gives the protein CASSYGPGEGSTEAFF.

V usage is TRBV20-1 and J usage is TRBJ1-2; 7 bases are shared with TRBD1. The germline gives CDR1 DFQATT, CDR2 SNEGSKA (reference sequence). This CDR3 has 14 amino acids. V dropped 1 base and J dropped 0; count of bases not matched to a gene: 2. CDR3 in amino acids: CSARGDSTNYGYTF. The CDR3 DNA sequence: TGCAGTGCTAGAGGGGACAGCACTAACTATGGCTACACCTTC.

This clonotype occurred once. This chain uses TRBV7-9 with TRBJ2-3; D not resolved. V lost 5 bases and J lost 1, with 34 bases in between. This CDR3 comprises 22 residues. Germline assignment: CDR1 SEHNR and CDR2 FQNEAQ (reference sequence). CDR3 sequence: CASSQQSLLPQSLFPRTDTQYF. For the CDR3, the DNA is TGTGCCAGCAGCCAACAGAGCCTGTTGCCCCAGTCGCTGTTCCCACGCACAGATACGCAGTATTTT.

In its sample, this clonotype was seen a few times. This chain connects TRBV27 to TRBJ2-7, with 10 bases identical to TRBD2. Germline V CDR1 and CDR2: MNHEY, SMNVEV (reference sequence). This CDR3 has 16 amino acids. Unmatched junction bases numbered 9, after V lost 6 bases and J lost 1 base. CDR3 DNA sequence: TGTGCCAGCAGCCTCCTAAGCGGGGGGGGATCCTACGAGCAGTACTTC. Amino acid sequence: CASSLLSGGGSYEQYF.

The chain joins TRBV11-3 to TRBJ2-3; 7 bases align to TRBD2. Trimming took 1 base from V and 2 from J; bases not matched to a gene: 6. Germline V lookup: CDR1 SGHNT, CDR2 YENEEA. This CDR3 region has 16 residues. CDR3 sequence (DNA): TGTGCCAGCAGCTTAGCCCCGGGACTACCCACAGATACGCAGTATTTT. Translating gives CASSLAPGLPTDTQYF.

The V call is TRBV20-1, the J call TRBJ1-5; a weak D match, TRBD1 (5 bases). Germline-derived CDR1 and CDR2 are DFQATT and SNEGSKA (reference sequence). V shed 3 bases and J shed 2 bases, with 11 bases lying between them. The CDR3 extends over 14 amino acids. CDR3 nucleotides: TGCAGTGCTAGGGGGGTCGGCGGCAATCAGCCCCAGCATTTT. It encodes CSARGVGGNQPQHF.